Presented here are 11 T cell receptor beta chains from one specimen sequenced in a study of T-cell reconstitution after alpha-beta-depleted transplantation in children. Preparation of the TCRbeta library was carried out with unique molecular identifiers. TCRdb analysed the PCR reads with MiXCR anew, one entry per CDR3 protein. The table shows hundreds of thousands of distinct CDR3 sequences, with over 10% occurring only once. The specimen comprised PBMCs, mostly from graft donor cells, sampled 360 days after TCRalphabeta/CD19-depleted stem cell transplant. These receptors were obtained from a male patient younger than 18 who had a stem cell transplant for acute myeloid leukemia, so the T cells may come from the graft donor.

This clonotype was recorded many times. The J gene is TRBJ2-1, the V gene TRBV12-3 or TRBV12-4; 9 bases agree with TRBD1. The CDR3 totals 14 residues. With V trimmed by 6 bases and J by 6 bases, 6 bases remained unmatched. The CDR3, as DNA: TGTGCCAGCAGCCGACAGGGGGGTAGCAATGAGCAGTTCTTC. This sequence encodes CASSRQGGSNEQFF.

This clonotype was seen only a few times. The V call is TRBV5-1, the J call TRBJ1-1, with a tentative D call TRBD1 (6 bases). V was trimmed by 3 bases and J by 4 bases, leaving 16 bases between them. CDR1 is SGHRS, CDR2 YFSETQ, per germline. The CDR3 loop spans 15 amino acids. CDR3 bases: TGCGCCAGCAGCTCCCATACAGGGACTAGCACTGAAGCTTTCTTT. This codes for CASSSHTGTSTEAFF.

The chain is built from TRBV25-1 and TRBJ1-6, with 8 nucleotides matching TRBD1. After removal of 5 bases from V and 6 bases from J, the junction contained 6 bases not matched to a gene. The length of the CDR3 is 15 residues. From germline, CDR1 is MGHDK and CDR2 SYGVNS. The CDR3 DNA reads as TGTGCCAGCAGTTCCCGACAGGGGAGTAATTCACCCCTCCACTTT. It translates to CASSSRQGSNSPLHF.

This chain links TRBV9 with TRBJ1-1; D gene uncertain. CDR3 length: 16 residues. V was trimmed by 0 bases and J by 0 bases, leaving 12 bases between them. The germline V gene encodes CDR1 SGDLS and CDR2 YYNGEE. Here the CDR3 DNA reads TGTGCCAGCAGCGTAGTCGATCTTACCCTGAACACTGAAGCTTTCTTT. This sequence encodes CASSVVDLTLNTEAFF.

Here the CDR3 reads CASSQNSGTGSYEQYF. In DNA, the CDR3 is TGTGCCAGCAGCCAGAATTCCGGGACAGGTTCCTACGAGCAGTACTTC. V gene TRBV14 combines with J gene TRBJ2-7; TRBD1 matches at 8 bases. Trimming removed 3 bases from V and 1 base from J; junction bases left unmatched: 8. CDR1 is SGHDN, CDR2 FVKESK, per germline. The CDR3 covers 16 residues.

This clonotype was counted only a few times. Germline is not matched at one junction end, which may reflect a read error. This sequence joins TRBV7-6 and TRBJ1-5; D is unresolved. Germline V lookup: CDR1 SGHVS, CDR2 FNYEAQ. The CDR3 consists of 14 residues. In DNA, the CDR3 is TGTGCCAGCAGCTTAGCGGGTCCCAATCGGCCCCAGCATTTT. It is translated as CASSLAGPNRPQHF.

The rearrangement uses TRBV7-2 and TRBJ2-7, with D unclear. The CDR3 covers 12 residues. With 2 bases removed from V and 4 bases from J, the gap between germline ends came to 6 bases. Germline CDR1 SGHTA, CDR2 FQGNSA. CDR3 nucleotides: TGTGCCAGCAGCTTATTCGTGTACGAGCAGTACTTC. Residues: CASSLFVYEQYF.

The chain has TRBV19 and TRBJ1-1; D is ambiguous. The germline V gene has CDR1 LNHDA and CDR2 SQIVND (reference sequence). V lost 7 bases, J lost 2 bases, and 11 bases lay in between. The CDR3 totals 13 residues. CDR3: CASTQTGNTEAFF. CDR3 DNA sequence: TGTGCCAGTACCCAGACGGGAAACACTGAAGCTTTCTTT.

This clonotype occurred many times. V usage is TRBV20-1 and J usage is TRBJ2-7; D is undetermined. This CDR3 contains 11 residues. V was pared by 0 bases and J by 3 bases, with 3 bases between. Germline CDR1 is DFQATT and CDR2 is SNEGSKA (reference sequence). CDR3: CSARDGYEQYF. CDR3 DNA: TGCAGTGCTAGAGACGGCTACGAGCAGTACTTC.

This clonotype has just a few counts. CDR3 bases: TGTGCCAGCAGCTTAGGAGCGGTGCCCTACGAGCAGTACTTC. Amino acids: CASSLGAVPYEQYF. The genes are TRBV7-8 and TRBJ2-7; a possible D gene is TRBD2 (5 bases). Trimming stripped 1 base from V and 2 bases from J, with 9 bases between. This CDR3 region has 14 residues. Germline V CDR1 and CDR2: SGHVS, FQNEAQ.

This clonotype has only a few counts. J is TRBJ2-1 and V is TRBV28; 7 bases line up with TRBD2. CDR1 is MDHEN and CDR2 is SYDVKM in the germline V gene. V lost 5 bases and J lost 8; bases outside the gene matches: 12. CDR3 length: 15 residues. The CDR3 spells CASSLGRAHFDEQFF. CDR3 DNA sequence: TGTGCCAGCAGTCTGGGGAGGGCCCATTTCGATGAGCAGTTCTTC.